These T cell receptor beta chains were read from a single sample in a study of regulatory T cells in long-lasting Graves disease. TCRdb used MiXCR to reprocess the multiplex PCR reads, holding one entry per CDR3 protein. Among 560,000 or so distinct CDR3 sequences, roughly 16% were seen once, and the ten largest hold about 11%. These data are also associated with another study on T cells in Graves' hyperthyroidism and ophthalmopathy.

The specimen comprised peripheral blood mononuclear cells (PBMCs), sampled at new diagnosis, from a patient treated with antithyroid drugs. These receptors all come from a man aged 18 to 30 with Graves disease. Both conserved end residues are part of each CDR3. A D gene is named only where the DNA matches it firmly. Size is stated for part of the rows, as once, few or many counts, or as a class when the clone is expanded.

TRBV28,many,TRBJ1-1,TRBD1,TGTGCCAGCAGTGAAGTACAGGGGTTAGAAGCTTTCTTT,CASSEVQGLEAFF
TRBV15,few,TRBJ1-4,NA,TGTGCCACCAGCAGATTAGATGGGGATGAAAAACTGTTTTTT,CATSRLDGDEKLFF
TRBV11-2,NA,TRBJ2-2,NA,TGTGCCAGCAGCTTAGGGCCTAGCAGGAGATATAACACCGGGGAGCTGTTTTTT,CASSLGPSRRYNTGELFF
TRBV20-1,NA,TRBJ1-2,NA,TGCAGTGCTAGAGCGGGGATAGAGGTCCGCGGCTACACCTTC,CSARAGIEVRGYTF
TRBV6-2/TRBV6-3,NA,TRBJ1-1,NA,TGTGCCAGCAGTTACAGCATTTTGGCGAACACTGAAGCTTTCTTT,CASSYSILANTEAFF
TRBV6-1,few,TRBJ2-3,NA,TGTGCCAGCAGTCCCCAGGGACAAGGAGGGGATACGCAGTATTTT,CASSPQGQGGDTQYF
TRBV20-1,many,TRBJ2-7,NA,TGCAGTGCCGAGGGTTACAGGGAGGACGAGCAGTACTTC,CSAEGYREDEQYF
TRBV5-1,many,TRBJ1-1,TRBD1,TGCGCCAGCAGTCCGGACAGGGCGTGGGGTGAAGCTTTCTTT,CASSPDRAWGEAFF
TRBV27,few,TRBJ1-2,NA,TGTGCCAGCAGTTTATCGGGTCCTTGGGCAGGGACCTATGGCTACACCTTC,CASSLSGPWAGTYGYTF
TRBV4-1,NA,TRBJ1-6,NA,TGCGCCAGCAGCCCTGCCCACGGTCATAATTCACCCCTCCACTTT,CASSPAHGHNSPLHF
TRBV3-1,NA,TRBJ2-2,NA,TGTGCCAGCAGCCAAGATCTCGCGACAGCGAACACCGGGGAGCTGTTTTTT,CASSQDLATANTGELFF
TRBV6-1,NA,TRBJ1-1,NA,TGTGCCGGCAGTGAACGGGGGGAATTAACTGAAGCTTTCTTT,CAGSERGELTEAFF
TRBV7-9,few,TRBJ2-2,TRBD2,TGTGCCAGCAGCTTAAGCGGGGTTAGCACCGGGGAGCTGTTTTTT,CASSLSGVSTGELFF
TRBV7-6,many,TRBJ2-1,TRBD1,TGTGCCAGCAGCCCCGGACAGGGTAGGTCAACCTACAATGAGCAGTTCTTC,CASSPGQGRSTYNEQFF
TRBV9,few,TRBJ2-1,TRBD2,TGTGCCAGCAGTACCCCAGGGACTAGCGGGAGGTCCTCCCACAATGAGCAGTTCTTC,CASSTPGTSGRSSHNEQFF
TRBV5-1,NA,TRBJ2-5,NA,TGCGCCAGCAGCACGATTCCGGGGAGTGGGGAGACCCAGTACTTC,CASSTIPGSGETQYF
TRBV6-1,many,TRBJ2-3,NA,TGTGCCAGCAGTCTCTCCAAACACACCAGCACAGATACGCAGTATTTT,CASSLSKHTSTDTQYF
TRBV6-4,NA,TRBJ2-3,NA,TGTGCCAGCAGGACGCCGAGCACAGATACGCAGTATTTT,CASRTPSTDTQYF
TRBV20-1,many,TRBJ2-3,TRBD2,TGCAGTGCTAGAGATCTTAGGGCTAGCGGGCGCACAGATACGCAGTATTTT,CSARDLRASGRTDTQYF
TRBV14,many,TRBJ2-7,TRBD2,TGTGCCAGCAGCCTTCTCCAGAAAAGTGCTAGCGGCGAGCAGTACTTC,CASSLLQKSASGEQYF
TRBV5-6,NA,TRBJ2-1,NA,TGTGCCAGCAGCCCGGGGGTCCCCTCGGGCAGCTATGAGCAGTTCTTC,CASSPGVPSGSYEQFF
TRBV6-2/TRBV6-3,few,TRBJ2-5,NA,TGTGCCAGCAGCCCCGAAAAGAGGGACCAGTACTTC,CASSPEKRDQYF
TRBV5-5,NA,TRBJ1-2,NA,TGTGCCAGCAGCTTGGAAGTCAGGGAGATTCCCGGCTACACCTTC,CASSLEVREIPGYTF
TRBV12-3/TRBV12-4,many,TRBJ2-1,NA,TGTGCCAGCAGTATTTACTTGGGTGAGCAGTTCTTC,CASSIYLGEQFF
TRBV6-1,NA,TRBJ2-1,NA,TGTGCCAGCAGCCCCTCTCGAATGGCCGATGAGCAGTTCTTC,CASSPSRMADEQFF
TRBV6-5,few,TRBJ2-3,NA,TGTGCCAGCAGTTACCCCCGGATTCTTACAGATACGCAGTATTTT,CASSYPRILTDTQYF
TRBV7-2,few,TRBJ2-7,NA,TGTGCCAGCAGCTTTCGGGACCACGCTACCTACGAGCAGTACTTC,CASSFRDHATYEQYF